The clone carrying this T cell receptor beta chain was observed many times. Its antigen remains unknown. The data are from a study of post-analysis software for immune sequencing data. Looking at the study overall: Some patients lacked subtype; others had relapsing-remitting, secondary progressive or progressive-relapsing disease.

CDR1 and CDR2 from the germline V gene are SGHVS and FNYEAQ. CDR3 length equals 17 residues. Germline trimming cut 6 bases from V and 3 bases from J; bases unmatched to any gene: 14. cDNA libraries of TCR beta carried unique molecular identifiers. Input populations of roughly 0.9 to 10 million T cells gave rise to about 480,000 cDNA molecules. TCRdb redid the calling of the PCR reads with MiXCR, one entry per CDR3 protein. The sample contains about 170,000 distinct CDR3 sequences, 30% of which appear only once. General study findings and limits: The authors found that F measure strongly co-clustered same-batch samples. Several TRBV segments (TRBV5-6, TRBV5-1 and TRBV20-1 among them) occurred more frequently in patients than in controls. Relative to controls, patients with multiple sclerosis showed significantly lower normalized Chao1 diversity.

The clonotype was recovered from a girl aged 5-17 years with multiple sclerosis. Sequenced: blood. This chain links TRBV7-6 with TRBJ2-1, with TRBD2 identical over 7 bases. Here the CDR3 DNA reads TGTGCCAGCAGTACCGTTAGGCAGGGACTACACTACAATGAGCAGTTCTTC. Its protein is CASSTVRQGLHYNEQFF.